This paragraph reports one T cell receptor (beta chain). The antigen remains unidentified. Use of 60 Vbeta and 13 Jbeta primers characterized the PCR. The protocol was immunoSEQ multiplex PCR, while the TCRdb copy is restricted to in-frame clones and leaves out a portion. Of some 210,000 clones in the sample, roughly 73% were seen once. J lost 1 base, V lost 2 bases, and 1 base had no gene match. This CDR3 contains 15 residues. CDR1 SGDLS and CDR2 YYNGEE come from the germline V gene. This sample was taken from a study of cytomegalovirus exposure and HLA in healthy donors. Study overall: For the roughly 400 genotyped donors, roughly 80% fell within the Caucasian-associated ancestry cluster. Study outcomes and limitations: Compared with the approximately 670-donor mean, an Asian-associated ancestry cluster reportedly had fewer N-insertions, according to a later analysis. Most CMV-associated TCR beta chains appeared HLA-restricted in a later analysis.

V usage is TRBV9 and J usage is TRBJ2-2; 8 bases are a match to TRBD1. The sequence came from a woman in her 30s in good health and CMV-seropositive. The specimen sequenced was PBMCs. CDR3 sequence (DNA): TGTGCCAGCAGCGTGGACAGGGAGAACACCGGGGAGCTGTTTTTT. This translates into CASSVDRENTGELFF.